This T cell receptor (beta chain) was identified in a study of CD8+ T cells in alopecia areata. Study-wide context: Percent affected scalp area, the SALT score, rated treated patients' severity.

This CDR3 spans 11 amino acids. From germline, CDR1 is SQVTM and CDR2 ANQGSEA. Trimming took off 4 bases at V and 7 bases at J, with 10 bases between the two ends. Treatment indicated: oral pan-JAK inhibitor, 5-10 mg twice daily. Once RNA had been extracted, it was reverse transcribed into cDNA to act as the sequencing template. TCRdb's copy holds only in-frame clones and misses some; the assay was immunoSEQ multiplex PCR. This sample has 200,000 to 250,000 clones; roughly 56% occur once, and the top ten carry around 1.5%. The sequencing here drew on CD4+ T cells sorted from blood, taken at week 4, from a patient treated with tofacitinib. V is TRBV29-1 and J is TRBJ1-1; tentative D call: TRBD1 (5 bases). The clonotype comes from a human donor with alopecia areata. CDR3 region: CSVGLQGEAFF. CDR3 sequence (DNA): TGCAGCGTTGGACTGCAGGGTGAAGCTTTCTTT. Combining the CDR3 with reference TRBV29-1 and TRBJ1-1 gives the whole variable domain SAVISQKPSRDICQRGTSLTIQCQVDSQVTMMFWYRQQPGQSLTLIATANQGSEATYESGFVIDKFPISRPNLTFSTLTVSNMSPEDSSIYLCSVGLQGEAFFGQGTRLTVV.